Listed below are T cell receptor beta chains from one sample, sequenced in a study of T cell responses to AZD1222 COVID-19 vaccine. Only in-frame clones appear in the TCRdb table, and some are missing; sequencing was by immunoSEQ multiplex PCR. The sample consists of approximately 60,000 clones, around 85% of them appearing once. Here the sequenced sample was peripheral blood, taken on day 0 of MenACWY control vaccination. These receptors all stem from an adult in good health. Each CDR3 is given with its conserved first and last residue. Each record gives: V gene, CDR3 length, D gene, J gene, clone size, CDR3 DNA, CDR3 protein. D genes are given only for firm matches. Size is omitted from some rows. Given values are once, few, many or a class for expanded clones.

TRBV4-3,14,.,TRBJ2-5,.,TGCGCCAGCAGCCAAGATGGACTGACGGAGACCCAGTACTTC,CASSQDGLTETQYF
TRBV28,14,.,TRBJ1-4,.,TGTGCCAGCAGCCGCGGGGGCAGGACTGAAAAACTGTTTTTT,CASSRGGRTEKLFF
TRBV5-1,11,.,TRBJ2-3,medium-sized,TGCGCCAGCAGGTTCACAGATACGCAGTATTTT,CASRFTDTQYF
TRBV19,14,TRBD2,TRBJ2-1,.,TGTGCCAGTAAGGTAGCGGGGTTCTACAATGAGCAGTTCTTC,CASKVAGFYNEQFF
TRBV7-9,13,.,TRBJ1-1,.,TGTGCCAGCAGCCCGTTCAGGGACACTGAAGCTTTCTTT,CASSPFRDTEAFF
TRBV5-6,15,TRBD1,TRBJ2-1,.,TGTGCCAGCAGCGGGGACAGGGGTAGGGGGAATGAGCAGTTCTTC,CASSGDRGRGNEQFF
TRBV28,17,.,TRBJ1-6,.,TGTGCCAGCAGTTTACAATCTCGGGGACTGGGTAATTCACCCCTCCACTTT,CASSLQSRGLGNSPLHF
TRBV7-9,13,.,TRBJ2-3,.,TGTGCCAGCAGCTTCCCTAGCACAGATACGCAGTATTTT,CASSFPSTDTQYF
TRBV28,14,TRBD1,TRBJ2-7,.,TGTGCCAGCAGTCTGGGACAGGGCAGAGCCGAGCAGTACTTC,CASSLGQGRAEQYF
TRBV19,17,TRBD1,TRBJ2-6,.,TGTGCCAGTAGGGGCGGGACAGGTCCATCTGGGGCCAACGTCCTGACTTTC,CASRGGTGPSGANVLTF
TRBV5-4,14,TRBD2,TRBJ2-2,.,TGTGCCAGCAGCTTGGCAGCGGGAGATTTGGAGCTGTTTTTT,CASSLAAGDLELFF